These 13 T cell receptor beta chains were sequenced from one sample in a study of CD8+CD57+ T cells in acquired aplastic anemia. Selection for sequencing was limited to patients who had shown CD8+CD57+ cell expansion by flow cytometry. Genomic DNA templated the TCR beta VDJ and CDR3 profiling. TCRdb used MiXCR to reprocess the reads, holding one entry per CDR3 protein. This table holds some 200,000 distinct CDR3 sequences, around half found once. Specimen: sorted CD4+, CD8+, or CD8+CD57+ T cells (not recorded which) from PBMCs. Receptor source: a human donor with aplastic anemia.

This clonotype was seen at least ten times. V gene TRBV20-1 combines with J gene TRBJ2-7; D call uncertain. Deletions cut 5 bases from V and 4 bases from J, with 9 bases between. The CDR3 length is 11 residues. CDR1 is DFQATT, CDR2 SNEGSKA, per germline (reference sequence). CDR3 in amino acids: CSAPHWYEQYF. The CDR3 DNA sequence: TGCAGTGCTCCGCACTGGTACGAGCAGTACTTC.

The V gene is TRBV15, the J gene TRBJ2-5; D could derive from TRBD1 or TRBD2 (6 bases each). Trimming removed 1 base at V and 7 bases at J, with 13 bases between. Germline V gene sequence: CDR1 LNHNV, CDR2 YYDKDF (reference sequence). This CDR3 is 14 amino acids long. The CDR3 region has the DNA TGTGCCACCAGCAGAGTCCGGGGGCAGGGGACCCAGTACTTC. Protein: CATSRVRGQGTQYF. Full variable domain (remainder filled in from reference TRBV15 and TRBJ2-5): DAMVIQNPRYQVTQFGKPVTLSCSQTLNHNVMYWYQQKSSQAPKLLFHYYDKDFNNEADTPDNFQSRRPNTSFCFLDIRSPGLGDTAMYLCATSRVRGQGTQYFGPGTRLLVL.

This clonotype was observed a handful of times. This chain links TRBV2 with TRBJ2-5, with D unresolved. Germline loops: CDR1 SNHLY, CDR2 FYNNEI. This CDR3 is built from 13 residues. The V end was cut by 1 base, the J end by 3 bases, with 6 bases between. In nucleotides, the CDR3 is TGTGCCAGCAGTGAAGTCCTAAAAGAGACCCAGTACTTC. Encoded protein: CASSEVLKETQYF.

This clonotype has ten or more counts. The chain couples TRBV29-1 to TRBJ2-7; TRBD2 agrees at 10 bases. V lost 8 bases, J lost 3 bases, and 13 bases stayed unmatched. Germline loops: CDR1 SQVTM, CDR2 ANQGSEA. The CDR3 length is 15 residues. The CDR3 here is CSPRLTAGGDYEQYF. The CDR3 DNA is TGCAGCCCCCGACTCACAGCGGGAGGGGACTACGAGCAGTACTTC.

Remarks on this clonotype: Its ends do not fully match the called genes, so a read error is possible. The rearrangement joins TRBV9 to TRBJ1-3; D gene ambiguous. CDR1 SGDLS and CDR2 YYNGEE come from the germline V gene. The CDR3 runs 14 residues. For the CDR3, the DNA is TGTGCCAGCAGCCCCTCTCCCTCTGGAGACACCATATATTTT. Translation gives CASSPSPSGDTIYF.

Ten or more counts support this clonotype. The chain has TRBV24-1 and TRBJ1-1, with a weak D call TRBD1 (5 bases). CDR3 length: 15 amino acids. The ends were cut back, 5 bases at V and 2 bases at J, with 14 bases in the middle. The germline CDR1 and CDR2 sequences are KGHDR and SFDVKD. CDR3 sequence (DNA): TGTGCCACCAGTGGAACAGGTTCGGCCAACACTGAAGCTTTCTTT. Translating it yields CATSGTGSANTEAFF.

This clonotype was counted only a few times. V gene TRBV11-2 combines with J gene TRBJ2-1; TRBD2 aligns across 9 bases. Germline CDR1 is SGHAT and CDR2 is FQNNGV. This CDR3 has 18 residues. Trimming took 0 bases from V and 8 from J; bases not matched to a gene: 14. The CDR3 sequence: CASSLDLVLAGHMDEQFF. CDR3 DNA sequence: TGTGCCAGCAGCTTAGATCTGGTACTAGCGGGCCACATGGATGAGCAGTTCTTC.

This clonotype has at least ten counts. The chain combines TRBV6-1 with TRBJ2-7; perhaps TRBD1 as D (5 bases). The germline V gene encodes CDR1 MNHNS and CDR2 SASEGT. This CDR3 is built from 14 residues. Deletions cut 5 bases from V and 2 bases from J, with 13 bases between. CDR3 nucleotide sequence: TGTGCCAGCAGTCATGACAGCCCTCCCTACGAGCAGTACTTC. Translated: CASSHDSPPYEQYF.

The chain uses TRBV11-2 and TRBJ1-2, with TRBD1 identical over 9 bases. The CDR3 sequence is 16 residues long. CDR1 and CDR2 from the germline V gene are SGHAT and FQNNGV. V shed 6 bases and J 1 base; nucleotides not matched to a gene: 9. CDR3 region: CASSRTGGDRNYGYTF. CDR3 DNA: TGTGCCAGCAGTCGTACAGGGGGCGATCGTAACTATGGCTACACCTTC.

This clonotype came up a few times. The gene calls are TRBV7-6 and TRBJ2-5, with no clear D. CDR3 length: 14 residues. Germline CDR1 SGHVS, CDR2 FNYEAQ. The V gene lost 3 bases and the J gene lost 2 bases, with 10 bases spanning the gap. The DNA for the CDR3 is TGTGCCAGCAGCTTGACACCGATGCAAGAGACCCAGTACTTC. Protein sequence: CASSLTPMQETQYF.

The CDR3 here is CASSLLAGGGYEQYF. For the CDR3, the DNA is TGTGCCAGCAGCCTCCTAGCGGGAGGTGGTTACGAGCAGTACTTC. The chain employs TRBV2 and TRBJ2-7, with 11 bases aligning to TRBD2. The length of the CDR3 is 15 residues. Germline V gene sequence: CDR1 SNHLY, CDR2 FYNNEI. J was trimmed by 4 bases and V by 6 bases; bases with no gene match: 8.

The CDR3 bases are TGTGCCAGCAGATCGCCGGGACAGAGCTACAATGAGCAGTTCTTC. The encoded protein is CASRSPGQSYNEQFF. The chain couples TRBV6-1 to TRBJ2-1; the match to TRBD1 covers 7 bases. The junction had 8 bases not matched to a gene; V was cut back by 6 bases and J by 3 bases. The CDR3 loop spans 15 amino acids. CDR1 MNHNS and CDR2 SASEGT come from the germline V gene.

This clonotype came up a few times. The chain links TRBV25-1 to TRBJ1-5, with TRBD1 identical over 9 bases. This CDR3 comprises 16 residues. Trimming took 5 bases from V and 0 from J; bases not matched to a gene: 5. From germline, CDR1 is MGHDK and CDR2 SYGVNS. The CDR3 DNA is TGTGCCAGCAGTTCGGGACAGGGCCCTAGCAATCAGCCCCAGCATTTT. It specifies CASSSGQGPSNQPQHF.